This T cell receptor beta chain comes out of a study of blood T cell repertoires in COVID-19. The germline CDR1 and CDR2 sequences are LNHDA and SQIVND (reference sequence). The CDR3 has 15 residues. V lost 5 bases to trimming and J lost 2 bases, with 13 bases between them. Recruits, aged roughly 18 to 95 years, lived in about two dozen US areas. The protocol was immunoSEQ multiplex PCR, while the TCRdb copy is restricted to in-frame clones and leaves out a portion. The table has some 300,000 clones, approximately 90% seen once. This chain uses TRBV19 with TRBJ1-5, with D unresolved. The specimen was PBMCs or T cells enriched from blood (not recorded which). The sequence derives from a man aged 25-45 years who had recovered from COVID-19. This CDR3 is CASSPPYNRNQPQHF. CDR3 nucleotide sequence: TGTGCCAGTAGTCCCCCGTATAATCGCAATCAGCCCCAGCATTTT.